One and the same sample provided the 14 T cell receptor beta chains below, sequenced in a study of Ad26.COV2.S vaccination and SARS-CoV-2 variants. Treatment reported: roughly 20 received Ad26.COV2.S at low or high dose, single or two shots; about 5 received placebo; per-sample allocation not given. The samples were gathered on day 63 after the first injection of vaccine or placebo. Profiling relied on immunoSEQ multiplex PCR, and the TCRdb table lists in-frame clones only, not all of them. The sample lists about 680,000 clones; 89% were seen once. The material sequenced was peripheral blood, taken in a trial of Ad26.COV2.S vaccine versus placebo. Receptors were obtained from a person between 18 and 65 years old who received the Ad26.COV2.S COVID-19 vaccine or a placebo.

The chain is built from TRBV7-2 and TRBJ2-5; 7 bases are a match to TRBD1. With V trimmed by 5 bases and J by 5 bases, 11 bases remained unmatched. Per germline, CDR1 SGHTA and CDR2 FQGNSA. The CDR3 runs to 15 residues. In nucleotides, the CDR3 is TGTGCCAGCAGCCAACGACCGACAGGGTTGGAGACCCAGTACTTC. Protein sequence: CASSQRPTGLETQYF.

A note on this clone: Other DNA sequences of this sample code for an identical CDR3. This chain uses TRBV30 with TRBJ1-1, with D maybe TRBD1 (5 bases). V lost 2 bases and J 1 base, leaving 8 bases between the germline ends. From germline, CDR1 is GTSNPN and CDR2 SVGIG (reference sequence). There are 13 residues in the CDR3. The CDR3 sequence: CAWSPGGNTEAFF. In nucleotides, the CDR3 is TGTGCCTGGAGTCCGGGGGGGAACACTGAAGCTTTCTTT.

V usage is TRBV7-2 and J usage is TRBJ2-3; a weak D match, TRBD2 (6 bases). Germline V gene lookup returns CDR1 SGHTA and CDR2 FQGNSA. The CDR3 has 16 residues. The V gene lost 5 bases and the J gene lost 2 bases, with 17 bases spanning the gap. The CDR3 coding sequence is TGTGCCAGCAGCCTAAGGGCGGGAAGGCCCACAGATACGCAGTATTTT. Protein product: CASSLRAGRPTDTQYF.

In its sample, this clone was seen a few times. The J gene is TRBJ2-7, the V gene TRBV5-1, with D maybe TRBD2 (5 bases). CDR3 length: 14 residues. Germline V gene sequence: CDR1 SGHRS, CDR2 YFSETQ. V was trimmed by 0 bases and J by 3 bases, leaving 10 bases between them. This CDR3 reads CASSLAGRDYEQYF. The DNA of the CDR3 is TGCGCCAGCAGCTTGGCCGGACGGGACTACGAGCAGTACTTC.

The chain carries TRBV6-5 and TRBJ1-4, with 7 positions matching TRBD1. In germline, CDR1 is MNHEY, CDR2 SVGAGI. CDR3 size: 14 residues. V was pared by 5 bases and J by 5 bases, with 5 bases of the junction left unmatched. CDR3 residues: CASSRDRRNEKLFF. Here the CDR3 DNA reads TGTGCCAGCAGTAGGGACAGACGGAATGAAAAACTGTTTTTT.

This chain uses TRBV18 with TRBJ1-1; 7 nucleotides line up with TRBD1. Germline V CDR1 and CDR2: KGHSH, LQKENI. J gave up 4 bases and V 5 bases, and 10 bases lay outside the gene matches. There are 15 residues in the CDR3. CDR3 DNA: TGTGCCAGCTCATCAAAGACAGGGTGGTCCACTGAAGCTTTCTTT. Translated: CASSSKTGWSTEAFF.

The rearrangement uses TRBV10-3 and TRBJ2-5; 7 nucleotides align to TRBD1. The CDR3 totals 14 residues. Germline assignment: CDR1 ENHRY and CDR2 SYGVKD. Losses at the gene ends were 7 bases for V and 0 bases for J; bases not matched to a gene: 5. The CDR3 here is CAITSDRYQETQYF. CDR3 nucleotide sequence: TGTGCCATCACCTCGGACAGGTACCAAGAGACCCAGTACTTC.

This chain joins TRBV18 and TRBJ2-7; D is undetermined. The CDR3 has 13 amino acids. Germline assignment: CDR1 KGHSH and CDR2 LQKENI. Trimming pared 2 bases from V and 7 bases from J, leaving 12 bases between. For the CDR3, the DNA is TGTGCCAGCTCACCAATCCCCAGTAGGGAGCAGTACTTC. Encoded protein: CASSPIPSREQYF. The full variable domain, its missing parts supplied by reference TRBV18 and TRBJ2-7, is NAGVMQNPRHLVRRRGQEARLRCSPMKGHSHVYWYRQLPEEGLKFMVYLQKENIIDESGMPKERFSAEFPKEGPSILRIQQVVRGDSAAYFCASSPIPSREQYFGPGTRLTVT.

As concerns this clone: One end of the junction fails to match germline, which may point to a read error. V gene TRBV6-5 combines with J gene TRBJ1-6, with D perhaps TRBD1 (5 bases). Germline V gene sequence: CDR1 MNHEY, CDR2 SVGAGI. This CDR3 has 13 residues. CDR3 in amino acids: CASNYQGASPLHF. In nucleotides, the CDR3 is TGTGCCAGCAATTACCAGGGAGCCTCACCCCTCCACTTT.

This chain connects TRBV6-5 to TRBJ2-7; D tentatively fits TRBD1 or TRBD2 (5 bases each). The germline V gene encodes CDR1 MNHEY and CDR2 SVGAGI. Trimming took off 8 bases at V and 3 bases at J, with 8 bases between the two ends. The CDR3 is made up of 11 amino acids. The chain's CDR3 is CASARGYEQYF. CDR3 in DNA: TGTGCCAGCGCGAGGGGCTACGAGCAGTACTTC.

V gene TRBV12-2 combines with J gene TRBJ2-2; TRBD2 was called by the table and not checked on the DNA. TRBV12-2 has pseudogene status. This CDR3 spans 19 amino acids. The DNA of the CDR3 is TGTGCAAGTCGCTTAGTTAGGGCTAGCGGGGGCGCGAACACCGGGGAGCTGTTTTTT. As protein: CASRLVRASGGANTGELFF.

V usage is TRBV5-4 and J usage is TRBJ1-1, with 7 nucleotides matching TRBD1. CDR3 length: 13 residues. J was trimmed by 5 bases and V by 5 bases; bases with no gene match: 6. CDR1 and CDR2 (germline): SGHNT, YYREEE (reference sequence). The CDR3 region has the DNA TGTGCCAGCAGAAGGACAGGAGGGACTGAAGCTTTCTTT. Translated: CASRRTGGTEAFF.

V is TRBV19 and J is TRBJ2-7; TRBD1 might be the D (6 bases). CDR1 and CDR2 (germline): LNHDA, SQIVND (reference sequence). CDR3 length equals 14 residues. Trimming shortened V by 8 bases and J by 6 bases, and 20 bases separated the two germline ends. The CDR3 sequence: CASRTVLSIGEQYF. The CDR3 DNA reads TGTGCCAGTCGGACAGTTCTATCTATAGGCGAGCAGTACTTC.

This chain uses TRBV6-5 with TRBJ1-1; TRBD1 is a possible D gene (5 bases). Trimming stripped 11 bases from V and 0 bases from J, with 10 bases between. This CDR3 region has 12 residues. In germline, CDR1 is MNHEY, CDR2 SVGAGI. The CDR3 nucleotides read TGTGCCTCTCGACAGCTGAACACTGAAGCTTTCTTT. Protein product: CASRQLNTEAFF.